This note documents a single TCR beta chain sequence. Its specificity is not known. This specimen comes from a study of regulatory T cells in long-lasting Graves disease. General study points: Peripheral blood was the sole material, not thyroid tissue.

Described time point: newly diagnosed GD, antithyroid drugs for less than 3 months. Making the TCR library involved RNA that had been extracted from PBMCs. Both iRepertoire HTBI primers and Arm-PCR of CDR3 regions were used to build the TCR beta libraries. MiXCR was run by TCRdb on the multiplex PCR reads, yielding one entry per CDR3 protein. The data hold some 560,000 distinct CDR3 sequences, with about 16% observed a single time. V lost 2 bases to trimming and J lost 7 bases, with 5 bases between them. CDR3 length equals 12 residues. These data also featured in a second study, about T cells in Graves' hyperthyroidism and ophthalmopathy. Turning to that study: No progression to ophthalmopathy during 18 months of follow-up defined stable disease. Lactation, pregnancy, other autoimmune disease or uncontrolled infection led to exclusion of patients. Separation of ophthalmopathy from stable hyperthyroidism was achieved by a 13 V-J model.

The clonotype originates from a woman aged 35-65 years with Graves disease. The material was peripheral blood mononuclear cells (PBMCs), obtained at new diagnosis, from a patient treated with antithyroid drugs. The V call is TRBV12-3 or TRBV12-4, the J call TRBJ1-4, with D unresolved. CDR3 coding DNA: TGTGCCAGCAGTTTAATCTCTGAAAAACTGTTTTTT. This codes for CASSLISEKLFF.